Listed below are T cell receptor beta chains from one sample, sequenced in a study of CXCR3-negative and CXCR3-positive naive CD8 T cells. With the 5' RACE reads reprocessed, TCRdb shows one record per CDR3 protein and no DNA. In all, the sample yields some 53,000 distinct CDR3 sequences. The sequencing sample was made of naive CXCR3+ CD8+ T cells from blood. These receptors all stem from a human donor in good health. Some clones in this sample may be carry-over from other donors' samples. Each CDR3 is given with its conserved first and last residue. Each record gives: V gene, J gene, CDR3 protein.

>TRBV6-2/TRBV6-3|TRBJ1-5
CASSYADRGNQPQHF
>TRBV20-1|TRBJ2-2
CSAITGTPRFGVTNTGELFF
>TRBV11-2|TRBJ2-1
CASSLAGVLDDNEQFF
>TRBV29-1|TRBJ1-5
CSVEWDGNQPQHF
>TRBV7-9|TRBJ2-6
CASSLRGTGANVLTF
>TRBV19|TRBJ2-1
CASSMTGYYNEQFF
>TRBV4-3|TRBJ1-2
CASSQERDLYYGYTF
>TRBV20-1|TRBJ1-1
CSARASLNTEAFF
>TRBV7-6|TRBJ1-2
CASSQGQGDGYTF
>TRBV7-9|TRBJ2-7
CASSPDRGTYEQYF
>TRBV19|TRBJ2-1
CATRLASGGYNEQFF
>TRBV3-1|TRBJ1-1
CASSQRVGVNTEAFF
>TRBV20-1|TRBJ1-6
CSARKGGISPLHF
>TRBV7-9|TRBJ2-1
CASSGGTGDPLEQFF
>TRBV29-1|TRBJ2-1
CSGVGGSYNEQFF
>TRBV7-9|TRBJ1-5
CASGGDRHNQPQHF
>TRBV27|TRBJ2-2
CASRSTNTGELFF
>TRBV7-2|TRBJ2-7
CASSLVPGVMSYEQYF
>TRBV4-3|TRBJ2-7
CASSQGGTGGHEQYF
>TRBV20-1|TRBJ2-7
CSASRGSYEQYF
>TRBV4-3|TRBJ2-1
CASSQEPLAGLSYNEQFF
>TRBV7-9|TRBJ2-1
CASSPRQPSSYNEQFF
>TRBV5-6|TRBJ2-2
CASSLASSAGELFF
>TRBV12-3/TRBV12-4|TRBJ1-4
CASSGGQGDEKLFF
>TRBV19|TRBJ2-7
CASSISDLPHRYEQYF
>TRBV4-3|TRBJ1-5
CASSQFFRGSNQPQHF
>TRBV7-3|TRBJ2-3
CASSRTGGRGDTQYF
>TRBV6-2/TRBV6-3|TRBJ2-7
CASSYSTSGGDYEQYF
>TRBV7-2|TRBJ2-1
CASSPGGREQFF
>TRBV24-1|TRBJ2-3
CATSDRTGGSTTDTQYF
>TRBV29-1|TRBJ2-7
CSVRGPLSYEQYF
>TRBV7-7|TRBJ2-7
CASSLRTGTEQYF
>TRBV6-6|TRBJ2-7
CASYTGYEQYF
>TRBV3-1|TRBJ2-4
CASRDVGRAKNIQYF
>TRBV5-1|TRBJ2-7
CASTDSLSYEQYF
>TRBV7-9|TRBJ2-7
CTSSLSFDRAHSYEQYF
>TRBV6-2/TRBV6-3|TRBJ2-7
CASSPRGVQQYF
>TRBV5-4|TRBJ2-1
CASSLPPPGNEQFF
>TRBV20-1|TRBJ2-2
CSARIAGGHTGELFF
>TRBV29-1|TRBJ1-2
CSVPIVGGYGYTF
>TRBV29-1|TRBJ2-7
CSGLSGSYEQYF
>TRBV5-1|TRBJ2-7
CASSLEFGGPSYEQYF
>TRBV10-3|TRBJ1-3
CAISEPNSGNTIYF
>TRBV7-9|TRBJ2-3
CASSLYYVGSSDTQYF
>TRBV4-3|TRBJ2-6
CASSQETGGSGANVLTF
>TRBV25-1|TRBJ1-2
CASSAGGGIGYTF
>TRBV29-1|TRBJ2-7
CSVEGQETSYEQYF
>TRBV12-3/TRBV12-4|TRBJ2-7
CASSFGYEQYF
>TRBV29-1|TRBJ2-3
CSVELAGVPTDTQYF
>TRBV29-1|TRBJ2-3
CSVPTLPQDTQYF
>TRBV9|TRBJ2-2
CASSVEGGAGTGELFF
>TRBV7-3|TRBJ2-7
CASSLTPNSLFYEQYF
>TRBV29-1|TRBJ1-2
CSVQRQGDYGYTF
>TRBV11-2|TRBJ2-3
CASSLLTGEADTDTQYF
>TRBV15|TRBJ1-3
CATSRGGFSGNTIYF
>TRBV4-3|TRBJ2-2
CASSREIAGRLNTGELFF
>TRBV15|TRBJ2-1
CATSPRPRDEQFF
>TRBV7-9|TRBJ1-5
CASRDTGVGQPQHF
>TRBV7-9|TRBJ1-1
CASTAPANTEAFF
>TRBV19|TRBJ2-7
CASSGTGVYEQYF